These T cell receptor beta chains were read from a single sample in a study of post-analysis software for immune sequencing data. TCRdb reanalysed the PCR reads using MiXCR and keeps one entry per CDR3 protein. Seen here are approximately 570,000 distinct CDR3 sequences, around 40% observed once, and the top ten hold 1.7%. The material sequenced was blood. The receptors were sampled from a girl aged 5-17 years with multiple sclerosis. The CDR3 runs from the conserved cysteine through the conserved F or W. The D gene is left open where the match is weak. Where a row states a size, it is once, few, many or the class of an expanded clone; other rows omit it.

d_call	v_call	j_call	clone_size	cdr3_nt	cdr3_aa
TRBD1	TRBV5-6	TRBJ2-1	once	TGTGCCAGCGGGACAGGGGTCGGGAATGAGCAGTTCTTC	CASGTGVGNEQFF
NA	TRBV12-3/TRBV12-4	TRBJ2-3	NA	TGTGCCAGCAGTTTAGGGCGGGGAGCAGATACGCAGTATTTT	CASSLGRGADTQYF
TRBD1	TRBV10-3	TRBJ2-7	NA	TGTGCCATCAGTGCTGGGACAGCTTCCTACGAGCAGTACTTC	CAISAGTASYEQYF
TRBD2	TRBV4-1	TRBJ2-7	few	TGCGCCAGCAGCCATCGGACGGGACTAGCCGATACCTACGAGCAGTACTTC	CASSHRTGLADTYEQYF
NA	TRBV28	TRBJ1-1	NA	TGTGCCAGCAGTTTAGACCTCTTAAAGATGAACACTGAAGCTTTCTTT	CASSLDLLKMNTEAFF
NA	TRBV29-1	TRBJ2-3	NA	TGCAGCGGAAAGACTACGCTGGGGGATACGCAGTATTTT	CSGKTTLGDTQYF
NA	TRBV5-1	TRBJ1-1	once	TGCGCCAGCAGCTTGGTTTATTCGGCACTAGGGTTGAACACTGAAGCTTTCTTT	CASSLVYSALGLNTEAFF
TRBD1	TRBV4-1	TRBJ2-6	NA	TGCGCCAGCAGCCGAGACAGGGGAGTCTCTGGGGCCAACGTCCTGACTTTC	CASSRDRGVSGANVLTF
NA	TRBV5-1	TRBJ1-1	NA	TGCGCCAGCAGCTCGTTGGACGCCGCTGAAGCTTTCTTT	CASSSLDAAEAFF
TRBD2	TRBV6-5	TRBJ2-7	once	TGTGCCAGCAGTTACTCAGGAACTAGCGGGAGTTGGGCGTATTACGAGCAGTACTTC	CASSYSGTSGSWAYYEQYF
NA	TRBV11-3	TRBJ1-2	NA	TGTGCCAGCAGCTCCCTGACAGTGGGTGACTACACCTTC	CASSSLTVGDYTF
NA	TRBV28	TRBJ1-2	NA	TGTGCCAGCATCAACAGGGCGGACTATGGCTACACCTTC	CASINRADYGYTF